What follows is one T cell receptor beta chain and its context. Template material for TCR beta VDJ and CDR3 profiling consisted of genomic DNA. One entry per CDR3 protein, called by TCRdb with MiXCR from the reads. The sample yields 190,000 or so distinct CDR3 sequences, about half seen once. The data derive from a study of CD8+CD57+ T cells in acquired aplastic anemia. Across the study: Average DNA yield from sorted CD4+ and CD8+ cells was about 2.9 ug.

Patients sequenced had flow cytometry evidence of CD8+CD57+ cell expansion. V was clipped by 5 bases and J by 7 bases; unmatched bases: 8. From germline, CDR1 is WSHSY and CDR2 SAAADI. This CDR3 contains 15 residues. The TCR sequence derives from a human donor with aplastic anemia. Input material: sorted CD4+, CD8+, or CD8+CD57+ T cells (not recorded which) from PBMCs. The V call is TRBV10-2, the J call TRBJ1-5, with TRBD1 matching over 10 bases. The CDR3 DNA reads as TGCGCCAGCAGTCCCGGGGACAGGGGATACCAGCCCCAGCATTTT. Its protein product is CASSPGDRGYQPQHF.